This is a list of T cell receptor beta chains from one sample in a study of Graves' ophthalmopathy and Graves' hyperthyroidism. TCRdb independently ran MiXCR on the multiplex PCR reads; one entry per CDR3 protein. The table records 200,000 to 250,000 distinct CDR3 sequences, roughly 29% of them present only once. The sequencing sample was made of peripheral blood. Receptors originate from a man aged 45 to 65 with Graves' ophthalmopathy. Each CDR3 is given with its conserved first and last residue. D genes are given only for firm matches. Expanded clones get a size class; other rows say once, few or many, or leave the size out.

j_gene,d_gene,v_gene,abundance,CDR3aa,CDR3nt
TRBJ2-7,TRBD2,TRBV11-1,many,CASSLVPGGSGRHYEQYF,TGTGCCAGCAGCTTAGTGCCCGGTGGTAGCGGGAGACACTACGAGCAGTACTTC
TRBJ1-2,-,TRBV4-3,many,CASSQDQRSARGYTF,TGCGCCAGCAGCCAAGATCAAAGGTCTGCAAGGGGCTACACCTTC
TRBJ2-5,-,TRBV15,-,CATSRGERGETQYF,TGTGCCACCAGCAGAGGGGAGCGAGGAGAGACCCAGTACTTC
TRBJ1-5,TRBD1,TRBV6-5,many,CATSLGTGGAISNQPQHF,TGTGCCACCTCACTCGGGACAGGGGGCGCCATCAGCAATCAGCCCCAGCATTTT
TRBJ1-3,-,TRBV4-3,-,CANSQALEISGNTIYF,TGCGCCAACAGCCAAGCTCTGGAAATCTCTGGAAACACCATATATTTT
TRBJ1-3,-,TRBV12-3/TRBV12-4,-,CASSVGSGNTIYF,TGTGCCAGCAGCGTGGGCTCTGGAAACACCATATATTTT
TRBJ2-2,-,TRBV11-1,many,CASRALQGPYTGELFF,TGTGCCAGCAGGGCCCTGCAGGGGCCCTACACCGGGGAGCTGTTTTTT
TRBJ2-7,-,TRBV7-8,many,CASSKNYEQYF,TGTGCCAGCAGCAAGAATTACGAGCAGTACTTC
TRBJ2-5,-,TRBV20-1,-,CSARWPGGREETQYF,TGCAGTGCTAGATGGCCCGGGGGACGCGAGGAGACCCAGTACTTC
TRBJ2-7,TRBD1,TRBV6-5,many,CASSYAGQGTEQYF,TGTGCCAGCAGTTACGCGGGACAGGGAACCGAGCAGTACTTC
TRBJ2-7,-,TRBV5-1,many,CASSLDGVSLLYEQYF,TGCGCCAGCAGCTTGGATGGGGTGTCCCTACTCTACGAGCAGTACTTC
TRBJ1-1,TRBD1,TRBV5-4,-,CASKTGTMNTEAFF,TGTGCCAGCAAGACAGGGACCATGAACACTGAAGCTTTCTTT
TRBJ2-7,TRBD2,TRBV6-2/TRBV6-3,-,CASSYSGRGRTYEQYF,TGTGCCAGCAGTTACTCGGGTCGCGGGAGAACCTACGAGCAGTACTTC
TRBJ2-7,TRBD2,TRBV6-1,once,CASSEWTSRDEQYF,TGTGCCAGCAGTGAGTGGACTAGTCGGGACGAGCAGTACTTC
TRBJ2-7,TRBD1,TRBV6-5,-,CASSYGTGVSEQYF,TGTGCCAGCAGTTACGGGACAGGGGTAAGCGAGCAGTACTTC
TRBJ2-7,-,TRBV6-1,many,CASIEESYEQYF,TGTGCCAGCATTGAAGAATCCTACGAGCAGTACTTC
TRBJ2-7,-,TRBV12-3/TRBV12-4,many,CASRTDFSYEQYF,TGTGCCAGCAGAACCGATTTCTCCTACGAGCAGTACTTC
TRBJ1-3,TRBD1,TRBV9,many,CASGSTGSGNTIYF,TGTGCCAGCGGATCGACAGGGTCTGGAAACACCATATATTTT
TRBJ1-1,-,TRBV10-3,many,CAISPTTASEAFF,TGTGCCATCAGTCCGACAACCGCCTCTGAAGCTTTCTTT
TRBJ1-2,-,TRBV28,many,CASGMISVANYGYTF,TGTGCCAGCGGGATGATTTCTGTAGCTAACTATGGCTACACCTTC
TRBJ2-7,TRBD2,TRBV19,few,CASSSLAGGLDEQYF,TGTGCCAGTAGCTCACTAGCGGGAGGTCTCGACGAGCAGTACTTC
TRBJ2-7,TRBD2,TRBV5-1,many,CASSLASGRPQDYEQYF,TGCGCCAGCAGCTTGGCCAGCGGGAGACCACAGGACTACGAGCAGTACTTC
TRBJ2-7,TRBD2,TRBV4-3,many,CASSQVSGRADEQYF,TGCGCCAGCAGCCAAGTGTCCGGGAGGGCCGACGAGCAGTACTTC
TRBJ1-1,-,TRBV24-1,-,CATTVAEGSNTEAFF,TGTGCCACCACCGTGGCAGAAGGGTCGAACACTGAAGCTTTCTTT
TRBJ2-4,TRBD1,TRBV6-5,many,CASTPTGAAKNIQYF,TGTGCCAGCACCCCGACAGGGGCTGCCAAAAACATTCAGTACTTC
TRBJ1-2,-,TRBV7-2,-,CASSFPQGRGYGYTF,TGTGCCAGCAGCTTCCCGCAGGGGAGAGGCTATGGCTACACCTTC
TRBJ2-2,TRBD2,TRBV29-1,many,CSVLAGGTGELFF,TGCAGCGTACTAGCGGGAGGCACCGGGGAGCTGTTTTTT
TRBJ2-7,-,TRBV11-2,many,CASSFGDGTYEQYF,TGTGCCAGCAGCTTTGGGGACGGAACCTACGAGCAGTACTTC
TRBJ2-5,-,TRBV20-1,-,CSARESLGETQYF,TGCAGTGCTAGAGAGTCATTAGGGGAGACCCAGTACTTC
TRBJ2-2,-,TRBV28,-,CASSLNTAELFF,TGTGCCAGCAGTTTAAATACCGCGGAGCTGTTTTTT
TRBJ1-5,-,TRBV19,many,CASSIPGTYQPQHF,TGTGCCAGTAGTATCCCAGGCACTTATCAGCCCCAGCATTTT
TRBJ2-7,TRBD2,TRBV6-5,many,CASSYFTSGAYEQYF,TGTGCCAGCAGTTACTTCACTAGCGGGGCCTACGAGCAGTACTTC
TRBJ2-6,TRBD1,TRBV27,-,CASSEQGSPGANVLTF,TGTGCCAGCAGTGAACAGGGGAGCCCTGGGGCCAACGTCCTGACTTTC